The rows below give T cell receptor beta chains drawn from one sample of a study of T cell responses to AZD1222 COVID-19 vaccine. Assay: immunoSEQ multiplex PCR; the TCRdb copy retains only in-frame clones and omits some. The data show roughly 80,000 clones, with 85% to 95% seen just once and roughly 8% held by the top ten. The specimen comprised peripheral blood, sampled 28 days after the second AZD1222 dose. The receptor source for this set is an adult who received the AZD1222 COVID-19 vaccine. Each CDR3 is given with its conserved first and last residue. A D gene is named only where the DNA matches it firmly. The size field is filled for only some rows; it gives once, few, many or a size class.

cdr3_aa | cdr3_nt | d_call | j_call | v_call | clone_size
CAWSEGGSSYNEQFF | TGTGCCTGGAGTGAGGGCGGGAGCTCCTACAATGAGCAGTTCTTC | TRBD2 | TRBJ2-1 | TRBV30 | -
CASSQRRDRGDTEAFF | TGCGCCAGCAGCCAAAGACGGGACAGGGGGGACACTGAAGCTTTCTTT | TRBD1 | TRBJ1-1 | TRBV4-3 | -
CASTRAPPFSEQYF | TGTGCCAGCACGAGGGCCCCCCCATTCAGTGAGCAGTACTTC | - | TRBJ2-7 | TRBV27 | -
CATSEPGLAGETQYF | TGTGCCACCAGTGAACCGGGACTAGCAGGGGAGACCCAGTACTTC | TRBD2 | TRBJ2-5 | TRBV24-1 | -
CASSESWGNQPQHF | TGTGCCAGCAGTGAATCGTGGGGTAATCAGCCCCAGCATTTT | - | TRBJ1-5 | TRBV6-1 | -
CASSLYSGQGAGPLHF | TGTGCCAGCAGTTTATATTCGGGACAGGGGGCGGGTCCCCTCCACTTT | TRBD1 | TRBJ1-6 | TRBV27 | -
CASSPPGQAGTDTQYF | TGTGCCAGCAGTCCCCCGGGACAGGCGGGCACAGATACGCAGTATTTT | TRBD1 | TRBJ2-3 | TRBV28 | -
CALRGYRGISGNEQFF | TGTGCCTTAAGGGGGTACAGGGGCATTTCGGGGAATGAGCAGTTCTTC | TRBD1 | TRBJ2-1 | TRBV30 | few
CASSRSEGGGSSYNEQFF | TGTGCCAGCAGCCGGTCCGAGGGGGGAGGGAGCTCCTACAATGAGCAGTTCTTC | - | TRBJ2-1 | TRBV4-2 | -
CASSASGTSGTLAKNIQYF | TGTGCCAGTAGTGCCTCCGGGACTAGCGGGACCCTAGCCAAAAACATTCAGTACTTC | TRBD2 | TRBJ2-4 | TRBV19 | -
CASSLGPPSYEQYF | TGCGCCAGCAGCTTGGGTCCCCCCTCCTACGAGCAGTACTTC | - | TRBJ2-7 | TRBV5-1 | -
CASSTGQGRTDTQYF | TGTGCCAGCAGCACCGGACAGGGACGCACAGATACGCAGTATTTT | TRBD1 | TRBJ2-3 | TRBV7-3 | -
CASSRDGRSYGYTF | TGTGCCAGCAGTCGAGACGGGCGATCTTATGGCTACACCTTC | - | TRBJ1-2 | TRBV28 | -
CASSSAGRTNTEAFF | TGTGCCAGCAGCTCAGCAGGACGGACAAACACTGAAGCTTTCTTT | - | TRBJ1-1 | TRBV7-9 | -
CAWSGTASGNTIYF | TGTGCCTGGAGCGGGACAGCCTCTGGAAACACCATATATTTT | TRBD1 | TRBJ1-3 | TRBV30 | once
CASSLDRGGIYEQYF | TGTGCCAGCAGCTTAGACAGGGGGGGGATCTACGAGCAGTACTTC | - | TRBJ2-7 | TRBV7-2 | -
CATSATTGGDQPQHF | TGTGCCACCAGTGCAACGACAGGGGGCGATCAGCCCCAGCATTTT | TRBD1 | TRBJ1-5 | TRBV24-1 | -
CASSGTRDFSYEQYF | TGTGCCAGCAGCGGGACTAGGGATTTCTCCTACGAGCAGTACTTC | TRBD2 | TRBJ2-7 | TRBV7-9 | -
CAYLLGRDYGYTF | TGTGCCTATCTATTGGGCAGGGACTATGGCTACACCTTC | - | TRBJ1-2 | TRBV30 | -
CASGPGTAGRFTGELFF | TGTGCCAGCGGACCGGGGACAGCCGGGAGATTCACCGGGGAGCTGTTTTTT | - | TRBJ2-2 | TRBV21-1 | -
CASSSYGAPGELFF | TGTGCCAGCAGTTCTTATGGGGCTCCCGGGGAGCTGTTTTTT | - | TRBJ2-2 | TRBV2 | -
CASSLGPASYNEQFF | TGTGCCAGCAGCTTGGGCCCGGCCTCCTACAATGAGCAGTTCTTC | - | TRBJ2-1 | TRBV5-4 | -
CASSLRGVGRSGANVLTF | TGTGCCAGCAGTTTACGGGGCGTGGGCCGCTCTGGGGCCAACGTCCTGACTTTC | - | TRBJ2-6 | TRBV28 | -
CASSLAFGTSGYEQYF | TGTGCCAGCAGCTTGGCATTTGGGACTAGCGGCTACGAGCAGTACTTC | TRBD2 | TRBJ2-7 | TRBV5-8 | -
CASSLGQGDPYNEQFF | TGTGCCAGCAGCTTAGGACAGGGTGACCCCTACAATGAGCAGTTCTTC | TRBD1 | TRBJ2-1 | TRBV11-2 | -
CASSRPAGGLDNEQFF | TGTGCCAGCAGTCGACCAGCGGGAGGGTTGGACAATGAGCAGTTCTTC | TRBD2 | TRBJ2-1 | TRBV6-2/TRBV6-3 | -
CASSLYQATYGYTF | TGCGCCAGCAGCTTGTATCAGGCCACTTATGGCTACACCTTC | - | TRBJ1-2 | TRBV5-1 | -
CASRARVAAYEQYF | TGTGCCAGCAGGGCTAGGGTAGCGGCCTACGAGCAGTACTTC | - | TRBJ2-7 | TRBV27 | -
CASSLGSAGTINTGELFF | TGTGCCAGCAGCTTAGGATCAGCCGGGACAATTAACACCGGGGAGCTGTTTTTT | - | TRBJ2-2 | TRBV7-9 | once
CASSLAGDNRNTIYF | TGTGCCAGCAGCTTGGCAGGGGATAATAGAAACACCATATATTTT | - | TRBJ1-3 | TRBV5-5 | -
CASSLGVGQPQHF | TGTGCCAGCAGCTTAGGGGTGGGTCAGCCCCAGCATTTT | - | TRBJ1-5 | TRBV7-9 | -
CASSGSSGYNEQFF | TGTGCCAGCAGCGGCTCTAGCGGGTACAATGAGCAGTTCTTC | TRBD2 | TRBJ2-1 | TRBV9 | -
CASSLAGTGRSPLHF | TGCGCCAGCAGCTTGGCCGGGACAGGGAGATCACCCCTCCACTTT | TRBD1 | TRBJ1-6 | TRBV5-1 | -
CSVGDTNNYGYTF | TGCAGCGTTGGTGACACGAATAACTATGGCTACACCTTC | - | TRBJ1-2 | TRBV29-1 | -
CASSQTMRLGETQYF | TGCGCCAGCAGCCAGACTATGCGTTTGGGAGAGACCCAGTACTTC | - | TRBJ2-5 | TRBV5-1 | -